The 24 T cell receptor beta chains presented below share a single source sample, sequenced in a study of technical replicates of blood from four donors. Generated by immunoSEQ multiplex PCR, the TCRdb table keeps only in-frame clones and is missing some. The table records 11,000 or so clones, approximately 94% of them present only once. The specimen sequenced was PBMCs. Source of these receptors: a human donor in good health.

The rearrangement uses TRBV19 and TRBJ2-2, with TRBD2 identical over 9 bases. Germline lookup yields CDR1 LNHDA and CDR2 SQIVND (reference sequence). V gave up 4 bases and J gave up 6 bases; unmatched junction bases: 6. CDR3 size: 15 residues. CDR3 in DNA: TGTGCCAGTAGTACCTCTGCGGGGGGGTCCGGGGAGCTGTTTTTT. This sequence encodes CASSTSAGGSGELFF.

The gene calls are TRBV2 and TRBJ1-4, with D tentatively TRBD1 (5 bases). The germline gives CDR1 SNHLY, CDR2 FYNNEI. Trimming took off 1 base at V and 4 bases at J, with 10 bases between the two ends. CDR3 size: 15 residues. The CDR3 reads CASSEVQGLNEKLFF. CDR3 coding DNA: TGTGCCAGCAGTGAAGTGCAGGGCCTTAATGAAAAACTGTTTTTT.

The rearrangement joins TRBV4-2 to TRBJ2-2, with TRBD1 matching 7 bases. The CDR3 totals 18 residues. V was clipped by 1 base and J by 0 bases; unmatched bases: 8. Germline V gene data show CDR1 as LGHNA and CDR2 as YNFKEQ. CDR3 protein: CASSQVTRGQANTGELFF. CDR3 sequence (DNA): TGTGCCAGCAGCCAAGTCACACGAGGACAGGCGAACACCGGGGAGCTGTTTTTT.

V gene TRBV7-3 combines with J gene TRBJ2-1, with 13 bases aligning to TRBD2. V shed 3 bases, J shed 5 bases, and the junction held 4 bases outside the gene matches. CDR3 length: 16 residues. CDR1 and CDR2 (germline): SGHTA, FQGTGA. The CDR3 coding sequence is TGTGCCAGCAGCTTGGGACTAGCGGGACTTAACAATGAGCAGTTCTTC. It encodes CASSLGLAGLNNEQFF.

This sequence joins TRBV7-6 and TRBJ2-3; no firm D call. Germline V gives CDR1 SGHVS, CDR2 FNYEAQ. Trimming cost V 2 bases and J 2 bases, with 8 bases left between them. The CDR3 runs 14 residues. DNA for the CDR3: TGTGCCAGCAGCTTATCCCCATCCACAGATACGCAGTATTTT. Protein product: CASSLSPSTDTQYF.

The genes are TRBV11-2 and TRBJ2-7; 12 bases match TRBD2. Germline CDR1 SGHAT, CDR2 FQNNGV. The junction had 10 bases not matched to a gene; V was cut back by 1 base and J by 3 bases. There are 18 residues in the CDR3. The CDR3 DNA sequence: TGTGCCAGCAGCTTAGTATTCCCGACTAGCGGGAGTTTCTACGAGCAGTACTTC. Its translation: CASSLVFPTSGSFYEQYF.

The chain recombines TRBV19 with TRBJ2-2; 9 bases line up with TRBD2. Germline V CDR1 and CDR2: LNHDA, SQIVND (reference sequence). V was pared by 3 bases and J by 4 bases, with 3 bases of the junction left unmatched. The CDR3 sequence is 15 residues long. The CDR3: CASSIGGRATGELFF. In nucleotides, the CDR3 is TGTGCCAGTAGTATCGGCGGGAGGGCCACCGGGGAGCTGTTTTTT. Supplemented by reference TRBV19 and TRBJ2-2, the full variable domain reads DGGITQSPKYLFRKEGQNVTLSCEQNLNHDAMYWYRQDPGQGLRLIYYSQIVNDFQKGDIAEGYSVSREKKESFPLTVTSAQKNPTAFYLCASSIGGRATGELFFGEGSRLTVL.

CDR3 DNA sequence: TGTGCCAGCAGCGTCACATCCGGAGGAACTGGGGCCAACGTCCTGACTTTC. As protein: CASSVTSGGTGANVLTF. The chain has TRBV9 and TRBJ2-6; D might be TRBD2 (5 bases). V gave up 2 bases and J gave up 2 bases, with 14 bases separating them. Per germline, CDR1 SGDLS and CDR2 YYNGEE. CDR3 length: 17 amino acids.

CDR3 nucleotides: TGTGCCAGCAGAGGGGACTGGGATACGCAGTATTTT. Translation gives CASRGDWDTQYF. The J gene is TRBJ2-3, the V gene TRBV2; perhaps TRBD2 as D (6 bases). The CDR3 length is 12 residues. Germline CDR1 reads SNHLY; CDR2 reads FYNNEI. V lost 6 bases, J lost 6 bases, and 10 bases lay in between.

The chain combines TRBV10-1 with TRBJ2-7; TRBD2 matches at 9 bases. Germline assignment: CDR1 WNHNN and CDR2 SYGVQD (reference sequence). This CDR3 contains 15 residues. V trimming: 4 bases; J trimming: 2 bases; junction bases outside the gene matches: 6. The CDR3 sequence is CASSGFVAGAYEQYF. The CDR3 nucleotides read TGCGCCAGCAGTGGGTTTGTAGCGGGAGCCTACGAGCAGTACTTC.

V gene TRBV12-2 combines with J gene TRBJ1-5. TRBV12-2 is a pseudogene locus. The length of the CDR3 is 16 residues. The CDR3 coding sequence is TGTGCAAGTCGCTTAGCGCAGTGGGGGGGCTATCAGCCCCAGCATTTT. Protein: CASRLAQWGGYQPQHF.

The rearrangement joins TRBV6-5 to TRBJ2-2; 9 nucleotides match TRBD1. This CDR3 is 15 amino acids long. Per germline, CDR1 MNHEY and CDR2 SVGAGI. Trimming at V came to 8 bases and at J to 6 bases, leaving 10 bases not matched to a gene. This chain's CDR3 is CASGAGTGLSGELFF. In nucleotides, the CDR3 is TGTGCCAGCGGCGCCGGGACAGGGTTGTCCGGGGAGCTGTTTTTT.

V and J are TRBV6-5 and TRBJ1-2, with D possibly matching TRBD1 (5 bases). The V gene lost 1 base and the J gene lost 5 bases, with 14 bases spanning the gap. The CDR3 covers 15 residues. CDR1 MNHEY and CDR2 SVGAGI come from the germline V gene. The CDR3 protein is CASSYFLPGRYGYTF. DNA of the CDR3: TGTGCCAGCAGTTACTTTTTACCAGGGCGATATGGCTACACCTTC.

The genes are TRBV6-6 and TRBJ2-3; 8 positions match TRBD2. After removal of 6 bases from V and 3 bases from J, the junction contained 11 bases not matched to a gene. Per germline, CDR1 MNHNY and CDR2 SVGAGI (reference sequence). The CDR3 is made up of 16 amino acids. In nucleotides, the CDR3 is TGTGCCAGCAGATATGCCTTGGGACTAGGTACAGATACGCAGTATTTT. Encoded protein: CASRYALGLGTDTQYF.

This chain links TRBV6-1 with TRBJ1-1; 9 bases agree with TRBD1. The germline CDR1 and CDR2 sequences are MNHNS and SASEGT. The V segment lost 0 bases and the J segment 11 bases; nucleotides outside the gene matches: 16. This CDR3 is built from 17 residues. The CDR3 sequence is CASSEAGDRERRLSAFF. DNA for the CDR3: TGTGCCAGCAGTGAAGCAGGGGACAGGGAAAGGCGATTGAGTGCTTTCTTT.

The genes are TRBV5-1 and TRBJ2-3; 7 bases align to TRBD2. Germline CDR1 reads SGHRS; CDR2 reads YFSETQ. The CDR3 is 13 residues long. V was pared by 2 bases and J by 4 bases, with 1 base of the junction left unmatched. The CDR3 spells CASSFGGADTQYF. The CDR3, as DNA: TGCGCCAGCAGCTTTGGGGGGGCAGATACGCAGTATTTT.

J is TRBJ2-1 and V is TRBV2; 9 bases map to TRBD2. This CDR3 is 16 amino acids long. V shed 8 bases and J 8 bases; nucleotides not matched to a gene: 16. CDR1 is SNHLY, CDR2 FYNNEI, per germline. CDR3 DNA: TGTGCCAGCCCTGAAGGGGGGGCGGGAGGGCCCTATGAGCAGTTCTTC. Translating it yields CASPEGGAGGPYEQFF.

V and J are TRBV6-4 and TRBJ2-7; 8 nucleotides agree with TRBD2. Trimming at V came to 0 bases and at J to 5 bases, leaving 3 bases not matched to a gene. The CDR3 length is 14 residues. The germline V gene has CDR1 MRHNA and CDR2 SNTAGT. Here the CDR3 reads CASSDSVGGDEQYF. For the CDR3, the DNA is TGTGCCAGCAGTGACTCGGTCGGGGGGGACGAGCAGTACTTC.

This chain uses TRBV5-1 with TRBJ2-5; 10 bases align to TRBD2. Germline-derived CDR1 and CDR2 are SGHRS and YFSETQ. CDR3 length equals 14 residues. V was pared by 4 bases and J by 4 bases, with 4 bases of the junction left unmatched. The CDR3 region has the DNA TGCGCCAGCAGCGTGAGCGGGGGGGGAGAGACCCAGTACTTC. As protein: CASSVSGGGETQYF.

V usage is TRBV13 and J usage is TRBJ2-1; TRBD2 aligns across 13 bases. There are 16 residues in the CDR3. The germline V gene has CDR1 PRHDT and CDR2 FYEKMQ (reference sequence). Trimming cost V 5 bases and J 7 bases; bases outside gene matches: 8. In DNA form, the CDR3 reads TGTGCCAGCAGCCAGACTACTAGCGGGAGGGGAAATGAGCAGTTCTTC. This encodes CASSQTTSGRGNEQFF.

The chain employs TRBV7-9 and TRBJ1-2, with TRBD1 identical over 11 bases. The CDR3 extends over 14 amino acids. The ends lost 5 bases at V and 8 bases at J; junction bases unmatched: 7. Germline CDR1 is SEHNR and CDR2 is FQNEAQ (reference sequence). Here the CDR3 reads CASSDGQGASGYTF. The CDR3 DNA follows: TGTGCCAGCAGCGACGGACAGGGGGCTTCCGGCTACACCTTC.

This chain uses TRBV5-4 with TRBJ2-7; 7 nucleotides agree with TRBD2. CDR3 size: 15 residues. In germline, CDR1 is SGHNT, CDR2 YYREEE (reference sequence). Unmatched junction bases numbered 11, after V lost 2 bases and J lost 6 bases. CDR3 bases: TGTGCCAGCAGCTTTTGGGGGGGAGAGGACTCCGAGCAGTACTTC. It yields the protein CASSFWGGEDSEQYF.

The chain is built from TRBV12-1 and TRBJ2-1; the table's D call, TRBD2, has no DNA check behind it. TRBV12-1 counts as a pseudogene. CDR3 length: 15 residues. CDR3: CASSLGTSGRDEQFF. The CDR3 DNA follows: TGTGCCAGCAGCTTGGGGACTAGCGGGAGGGATGAGCAGTTCTTC.

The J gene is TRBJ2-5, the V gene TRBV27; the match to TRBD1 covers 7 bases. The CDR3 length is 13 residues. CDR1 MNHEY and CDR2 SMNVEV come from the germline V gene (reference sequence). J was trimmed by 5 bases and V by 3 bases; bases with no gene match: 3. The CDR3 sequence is CASSFDRAETQYF. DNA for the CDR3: TGTGCCAGCAGTTTCGACAGGGCGGAGACCCAGTACTTC.